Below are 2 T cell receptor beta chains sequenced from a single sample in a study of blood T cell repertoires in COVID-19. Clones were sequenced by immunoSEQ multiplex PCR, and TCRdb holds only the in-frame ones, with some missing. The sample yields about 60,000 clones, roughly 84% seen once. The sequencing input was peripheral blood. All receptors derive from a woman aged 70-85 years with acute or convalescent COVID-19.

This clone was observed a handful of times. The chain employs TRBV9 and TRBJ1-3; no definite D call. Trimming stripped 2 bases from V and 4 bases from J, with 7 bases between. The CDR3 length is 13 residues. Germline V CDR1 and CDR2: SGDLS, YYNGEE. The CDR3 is CASSVEGGNTIYF. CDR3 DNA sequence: TGTGCCAGCAGCGTTGAGGGAGGAAACACCATATATTTT. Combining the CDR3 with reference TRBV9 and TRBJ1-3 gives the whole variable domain DSGVTQTPKHLITATGQRVTLRCSPRSGDLSVYWYQQSLDQGLQFLIQYYNGEERAKGNILERFSAQQFPDLHSELNLSSLELGDSALYFCASSVEGGNTIYFGEGSWLTVV.

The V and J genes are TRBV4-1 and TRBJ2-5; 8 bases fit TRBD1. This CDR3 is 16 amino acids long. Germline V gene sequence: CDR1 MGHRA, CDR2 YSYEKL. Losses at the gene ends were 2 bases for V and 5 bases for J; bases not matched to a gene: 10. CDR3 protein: CASSQPTRDRTETQYF. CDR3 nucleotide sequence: TGCGCCAGCAGCCAACCAACTCGGGACAGGACTGAGACCCAGTACTTC.